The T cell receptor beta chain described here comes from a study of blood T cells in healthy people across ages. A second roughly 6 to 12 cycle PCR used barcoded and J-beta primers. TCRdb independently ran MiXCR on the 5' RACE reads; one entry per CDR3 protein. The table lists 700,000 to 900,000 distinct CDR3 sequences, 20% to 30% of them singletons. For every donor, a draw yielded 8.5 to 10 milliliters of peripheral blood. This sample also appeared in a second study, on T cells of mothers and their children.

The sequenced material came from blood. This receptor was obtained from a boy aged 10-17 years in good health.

The CDR3 loop is CASGLLGADIQYF. CDR3 bases: TGTGCCAGCGGGTTGTTGGGGGCGGACATTCAGTACTTC. The rearrangement links TRBV3-1 to TRBJ2-4; maybe TRBD1 (6 bases). CDR1 and CDR2 from the germline V gene are LGHDT and YNNKEL (reference sequence). The V and J ends lost 8 bases and 8 bases respectively, with 16 bases between them. This CDR3 region has 13 residues.